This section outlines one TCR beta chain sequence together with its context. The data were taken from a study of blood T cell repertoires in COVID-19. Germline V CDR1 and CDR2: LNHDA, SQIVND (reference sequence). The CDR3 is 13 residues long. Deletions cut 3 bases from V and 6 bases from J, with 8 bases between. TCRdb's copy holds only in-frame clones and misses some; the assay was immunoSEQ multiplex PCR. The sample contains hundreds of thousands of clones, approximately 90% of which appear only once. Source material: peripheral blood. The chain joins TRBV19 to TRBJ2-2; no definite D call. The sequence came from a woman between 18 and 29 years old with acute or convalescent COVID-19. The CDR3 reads CASSMGSSGELFF. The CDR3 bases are TGTGCCAGTAGTATGGGCTCCTCCGGGGAGCTGTTTTTT.